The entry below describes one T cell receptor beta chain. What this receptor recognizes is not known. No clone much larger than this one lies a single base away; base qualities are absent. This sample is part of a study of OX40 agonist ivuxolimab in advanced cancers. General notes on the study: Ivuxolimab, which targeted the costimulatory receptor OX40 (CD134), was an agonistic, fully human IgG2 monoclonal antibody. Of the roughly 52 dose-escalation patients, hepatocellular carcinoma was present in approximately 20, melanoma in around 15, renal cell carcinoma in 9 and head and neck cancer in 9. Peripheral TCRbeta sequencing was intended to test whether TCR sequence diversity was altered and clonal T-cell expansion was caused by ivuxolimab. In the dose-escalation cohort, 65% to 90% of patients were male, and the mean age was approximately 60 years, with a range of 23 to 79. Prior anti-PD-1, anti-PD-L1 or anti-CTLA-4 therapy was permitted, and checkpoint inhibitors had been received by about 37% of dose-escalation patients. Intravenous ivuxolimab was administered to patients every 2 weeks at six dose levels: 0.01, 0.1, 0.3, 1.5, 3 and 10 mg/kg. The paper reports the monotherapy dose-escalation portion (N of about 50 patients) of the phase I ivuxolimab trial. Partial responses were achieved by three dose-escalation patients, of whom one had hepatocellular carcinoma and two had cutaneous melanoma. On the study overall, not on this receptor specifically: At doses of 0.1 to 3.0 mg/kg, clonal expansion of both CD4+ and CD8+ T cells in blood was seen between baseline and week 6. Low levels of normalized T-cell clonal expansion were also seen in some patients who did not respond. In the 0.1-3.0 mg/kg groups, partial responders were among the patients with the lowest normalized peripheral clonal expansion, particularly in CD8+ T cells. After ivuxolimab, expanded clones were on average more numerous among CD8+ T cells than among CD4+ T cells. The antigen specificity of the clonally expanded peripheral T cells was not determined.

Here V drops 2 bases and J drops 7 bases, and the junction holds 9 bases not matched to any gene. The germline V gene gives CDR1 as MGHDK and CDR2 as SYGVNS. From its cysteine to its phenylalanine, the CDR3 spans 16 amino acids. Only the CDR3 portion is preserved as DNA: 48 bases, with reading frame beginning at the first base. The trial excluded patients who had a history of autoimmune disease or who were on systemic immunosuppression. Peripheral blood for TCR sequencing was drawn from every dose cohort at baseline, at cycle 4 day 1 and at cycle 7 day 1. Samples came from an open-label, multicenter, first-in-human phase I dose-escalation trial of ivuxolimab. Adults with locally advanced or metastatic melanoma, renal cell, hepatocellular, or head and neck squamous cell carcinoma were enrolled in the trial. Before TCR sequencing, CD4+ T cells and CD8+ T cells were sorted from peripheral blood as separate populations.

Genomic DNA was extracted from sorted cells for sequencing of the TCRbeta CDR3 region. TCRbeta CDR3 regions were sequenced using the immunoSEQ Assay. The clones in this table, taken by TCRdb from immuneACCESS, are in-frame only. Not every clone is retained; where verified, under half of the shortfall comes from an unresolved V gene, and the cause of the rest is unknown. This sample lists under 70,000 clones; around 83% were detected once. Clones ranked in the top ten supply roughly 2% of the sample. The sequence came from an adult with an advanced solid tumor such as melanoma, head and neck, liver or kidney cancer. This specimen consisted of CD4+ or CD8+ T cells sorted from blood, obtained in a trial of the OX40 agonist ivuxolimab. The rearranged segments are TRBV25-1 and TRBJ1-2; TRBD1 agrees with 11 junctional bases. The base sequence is TGTGCCAGCAGTGAAGTCTTAGGACAGGGGGCATTTGGCTACACCTTC. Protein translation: CASSEVLGQGAFGYTF.